This passage covers 10 T cell receptor beta chains from one sample sequenced in a study of cytomegalovirus exposure and HLA in healthy donors. PCR used 60 Vbeta primers and 13 Jbeta primers. Using immunoSEQ multiplex PCR, the repertoire was profiled, and TCRdb retains in-frame clones only, with some absent. The table lists 95,000 to 150,000 clones, about 16% of them singletons. The sample consisted of PBMCs. These TCRs come from a woman between 18 and 29 years old in good health and CMV-seronegative.

The rearrangement uses TRBV30 and TRBJ2-7; 7 bases are shared with TRBD1. The CDR3 contains 13 residues. CDR1 and CDR2 (germline): GTSNPN, SVGIG (reference sequence). V lost 5 bases, J lost 0 bases, and 4 bases stayed unmatched. For the CDR3, the DNA is TGTGCCTGGGACGACAGGGACTCCTACGAGCAGTACTTC. This codes for CAWDDRDSYEQYF.

The V and J genes are TRBV28 and TRBJ2-1; the D gene is possibly TRBD2 (6 bases). Trimming took off 7 bases at V and 7 bases at J, with 11 bases between the two ends. The length of the CDR3 is 12 residues. CDR1 and CDR2 (germline): MDHEN, SYDVKM. The CDR3 spells CASTSAGNEQFF. DNA for the CDR3: TGTGCCAGCACCAGCGCGGGGAATGAGCAGTTCTTC.

The chain links TRBV7-2 to TRBJ2-5; 8 bases are shared with TRBD2. The CDR3 extends over 15 amino acids. CDR1 is SGHTA and CDR2 is FQGNSA in the germline V gene. The J segment lost 4 bases and the V segment lost 4 bases, leaving 8 bases of the junction unmatched. CDR3 in amino acids: CASSSHSGTGETQYF. CDR3 DNA sequence: TGTGCCAGCAGCTCCCATAGCGGGACGGGAGAGACCCAGTACTTC.

The chain uses TRBV7-2 and TRBJ1-5; D possibly corresponds to TRBD1 (5 bases). Per the germline V gene, CDR1 is SGHTA and CDR2 is FQGNSA. V dropped 2 bases and J dropped 3 bases, with 8 bases sitting between them. The CDR3 contains 14 residues. This CDR3 is CASSLRTSNQPQHF. The CDR3 DNA sequence: TGTGCCAGCAGCTTAAGGACATCCAATCAGCCCCAGCATTTT.

This chain connects TRBV25-1 to TRBJ1-1, with D unclear. This CDR3 comprises 15 residues. Germline loops: CDR1 MGHDK, CDR2 SYGVNS. Trimming removed 2 bases from V and 6 bases from J, with 16 bases in between. DNA of the CDR3: TGTGCCAGCAGTGAAATGGCAGCCACGCGGGCTGAAGCTTTCTTT. As protein: CASSEMAATRAEAFF.

V and J are TRBV18 and TRBJ1-5, with TRBD1 matching over 7 bases. V gave up 3 bases and J gave up 0 bases; unmatched junction bases: 8. Germline CDR1 reads KGHSH; CDR2 reads LQKENI. The CDR3 extends over 17 amino acids. DNA for the CDR3: TGTGCCAGCTCACCGGGACAGCAAGTCTATAGCAATCAGCCCCAGCATTTT. Amino acid sequence: CASSPGQQVYSNQPQHF.

The CDR3 DNA follows: TGTGCCAGCTCACCAGGACACCGGGAGCAGCCCCAGCATTTT. Its protein product is CASSPGHREQPQHF. The chain is built from TRBV18 and TRBJ1-5, with D possibly being TRBD1 (5 bases). The V end was cut by 2 bases, the J end by 7 bases, with 12 bases between. The CDR3 covers 14 residues. Germline V gene data show CDR1 as KGHSH and CDR2 as LQKENI. The complete variable domain, with remaining parts taken from reference TRBV18 and TRBJ1-5, reads NAGVMQNPRHLVRRRGQEARLRCSPMKGHSHVYWYRQLPEEGLKFMVYLQKENIIDESGMPKERFSAEFPKEGPSILRIQQVVRGDSAAYFCASSPGHREQPQHFGDGTRLSIL.

A few counts support this clone. V and J are TRBV29-1 and TRBJ1-2; D not certain. Deletions cut 1 base from V and 4 bases from J, with 7 bases between. The CDR3 sequence is 12 residues long. From germline, CDR1 is SQVTM and CDR2 ANQGSEA. The CDR3 region is CSVEGRIYGYTF. In DNA, the CDR3 is TGCAGCGTTGAAGGGCGGATCTATGGCTACACCTTC.

This clone has only a few counts. V and J are TRBV30 and TRBJ2-1; maybe TRBD2 (6 bases). V was shortened by 3 bases and J by 5 bases, with 11 bases between the two germline ends. Germline CDR1 reads GTSNPN; CDR2 reads SVGIG (reference sequence). The CDR3 has 13 residues. The CDR3 sequence is CAWSGSSHNEQFF. In nucleotides, the CDR3 is TGTGCCTGGAGCGGGAGTTCCCACAATGAGCAGTTCTTC.

The chain combines TRBV27 with TRBJ2-7, with 7 bases aligning to TRBD1. CDR3 size: 13 residues. Germline V lookup: CDR1 MNHEY, CDR2 SMNVEV (reference sequence). V was clipped by 5 bases and J by 4 bases; unmatched bases: 5. CDR3 residues: CASSTIQGYEQYF. CDR3 bases: TGTGCCAGCAGTACAATACAGGGGTACGAGCAGTACTTC.